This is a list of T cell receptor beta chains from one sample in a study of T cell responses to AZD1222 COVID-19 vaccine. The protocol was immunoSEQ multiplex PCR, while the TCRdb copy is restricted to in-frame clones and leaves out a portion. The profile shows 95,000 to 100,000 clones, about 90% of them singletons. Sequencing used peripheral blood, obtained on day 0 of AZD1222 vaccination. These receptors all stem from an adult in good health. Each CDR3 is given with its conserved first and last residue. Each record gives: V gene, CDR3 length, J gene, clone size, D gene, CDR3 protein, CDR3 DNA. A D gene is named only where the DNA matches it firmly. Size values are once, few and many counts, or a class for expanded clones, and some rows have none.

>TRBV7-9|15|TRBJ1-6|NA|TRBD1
CASSLKSGGDSPLHF
TGTGCCAGCAGCTTAAAATCAGGGGGCGATTCACCCCTCCACTTT
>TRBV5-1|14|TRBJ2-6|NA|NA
CASSLDPGANVLTF
TGCGCCAGCAGCTTGGATCCTGGGGCCAACGTCCTGACTTTC
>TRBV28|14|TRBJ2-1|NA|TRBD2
CATRRGVTYNEQFF
TGTGCCACACGACGGGGGGTTACTTACAATGAGCAGTTCTTC
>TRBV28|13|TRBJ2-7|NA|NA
CASSLGTEYEQYF
TGTGCCAGCAGTTTAGGGACCGAATACGAGCAGTACTTC
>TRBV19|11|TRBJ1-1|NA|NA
CASSIGGQAFF
TGTGCCAGTAGTATTGGGGGGCAAGCTTTCTTT
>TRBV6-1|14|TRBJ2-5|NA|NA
CASSEDPPVWTQYF
TGTGCCAGCAGTGAAGACCCCCCCGTTTGGACCCAGTACTTC
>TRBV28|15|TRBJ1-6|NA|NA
CASHNPTGDNSPLHF
TGTGCCAGCCACAACCCGACAGGCGATAATTCACCCCTCCACTTT
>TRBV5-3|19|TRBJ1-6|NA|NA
CARSLGPLTAHWESSPLHF
TGTGCCAGAAGCTTGGGGCCCCTGACAGCTCACTGGGAGAGTTCACCCCTCCACTTT
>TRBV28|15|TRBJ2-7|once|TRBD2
CASSLRSGRATEQYF
TGTGCCAGCAGTTTAAGGAGCGGGAGGGCTACCGAGCAGTACTTC
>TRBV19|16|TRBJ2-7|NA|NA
CATKERLGGDSYEQYF
TGTGCCACCAAGGAGAGACTAGGGGGCGACTCCTACGAGCAGTACTTC
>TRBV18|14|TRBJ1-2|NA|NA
CASSPALPNYGYTF
TGTGCCAGCTCACCCGCACTTCCCAACTATGGCTACACCTTC
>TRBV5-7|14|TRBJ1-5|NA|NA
CASKGTFSNQPQHF
TGTGCCAGCAAGGGGACATTTAGCAATCAGCCCCAGCATTTT
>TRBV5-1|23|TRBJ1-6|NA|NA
CASSHGHGTLVHNASSYNSPLHF
TGCGCCAGCAGCCACGGCCATGGGACTCTTGTCCATAATGCGAGCTCCTATAATTCACCCCTCCACTTT
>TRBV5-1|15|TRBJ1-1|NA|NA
CASSSGGTGTTEAFF
TGCGCCAGCAGCTCTGGTGGAACAGGGACGACTGAAGCTTTCTTT
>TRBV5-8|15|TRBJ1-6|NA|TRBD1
CASRPRGSYNSPLHF
TGTGCCAGCAGACCCAGGGGGAGTTATAATTCACCCCTCCACTTT
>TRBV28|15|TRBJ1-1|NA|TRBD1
CASLRGDSFGTEAFF
TGTGCCAGCTTAAGGGGGGACAGTTTCGGCACTGAAGCTTTCTTT